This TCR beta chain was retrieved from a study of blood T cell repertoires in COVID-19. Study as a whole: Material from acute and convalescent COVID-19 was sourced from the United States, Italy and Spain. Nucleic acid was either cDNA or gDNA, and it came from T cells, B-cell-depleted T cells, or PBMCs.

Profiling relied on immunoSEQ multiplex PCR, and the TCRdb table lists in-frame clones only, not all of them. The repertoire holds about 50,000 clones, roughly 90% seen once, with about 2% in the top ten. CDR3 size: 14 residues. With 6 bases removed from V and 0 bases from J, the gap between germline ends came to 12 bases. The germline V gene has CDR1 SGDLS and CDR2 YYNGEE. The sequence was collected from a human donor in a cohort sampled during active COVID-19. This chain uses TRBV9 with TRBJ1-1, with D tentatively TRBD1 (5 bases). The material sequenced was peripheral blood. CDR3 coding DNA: TGTGCCAGCACCCCCGGGGGGGTGAACACTGAAGCTTTCTTT. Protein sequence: CASTPGGVNTEAFF. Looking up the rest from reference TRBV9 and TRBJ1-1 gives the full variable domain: DSGVTQTPKHLITATGQRVTLRCSPRSGDLSVYWYQQSLDQGLQFLIQYYNGEERAKGNILERFSAQQFPDLHSELNLSSLELGDSALYFCASTPGGVNTEAFFGQGTRLTVV.